This TCR beta chain is drawn from a study of identical twins. Study-level results: Beta clonotypes that were abundant in cord blood contained fewer insertions, a pattern absent from memory repertoires.

cDNA molecules carried unique molecular identifiers, and template switching added a universal primer site. TCRdb fed the 5' RACE reads into MiXCR, producing one record per CDR3 protein. This sample yields around 240,000 distinct CDR3 sequences, of which 5.5% to 7% are seen a single time; 3.6% belongs to the top ten. This clonotype was found many times. Its antigen is unknown. V shed 6 bases and J 1 base; nucleotides not matched to a gene: 11. The CDR3 runs 17 residues. Germline CDR1 DFQATT, CDR2 SNEGSKA (reference sequence). These data also formed part of another study, on yellow fever vaccine responses in identical twins. That paper states: A vaccine T cell response that seemed partly convergent and partly personalized was reported in twins.

The sequenced material came from memory (CD45RO+) T cells sorted from blood. The clonotype comes from a woman younger than 30 in good health. The J gene is TRBJ2-6, the V gene TRBV20-1, with TRBD1 matching over 8 bases. The CDR3 protein is CSAATGGRSSGANVLTF. The CDR3 DNA reads as TGCAGTGCGGCAACAGGGGGTCGCAGTTCTGGGGCCAACGTCCTGACTTTC.